Listed below are T cell receptor beta chains from one sample, sequenced in a study of T cell responses to AZD1222 COVID-19 vaccine. Produced via immunoSEQ multiplex PCR; TCRdb's table is partial and in-frame only. The table has about 90,000 clones, 88% seen once. The sequences come from peripheral blood, collected on day 0 of AZD1222 vaccination. These receptors were obtained from an adult in good health. The CDR3 runs from the conserved cysteine through the conserved F or W. The D gene is left open where the match is weak. Only some rows state a clone size, as once, few, many or a class for expanded clones.

d_gene: NA
abundance: NA
j_gene: TRBJ1-1
v_gene: TRBV19
CDR3aa: CASSTLDPVGVNTEAFF
CDR3nt: TGTGCCAGTAGTACCCTGGACCCTGTGGGAGTGAACACTGAAGCTTTCTTT

d_gene: TRBD2
abundance: NA
j_gene: TRBJ2-3
v_gene: TRBV2
CDR3aa: CASSRAGVTDTQYF
CDR3nt: TGTGCCAGCTCTAGAGCGGGAGTCACAGATACGCAGTATTTT

d_gene: NA
abundance: NA
j_gene: TRBJ1-4
v_gene: TRBV3-1/TRBV3-2
CDR3aa: CASSQAVGREKLFF
CDR3nt: TGTGCCAGCAGCCAAGCCGTGGGCCGAGAAAAACTGTTTTTT

d_gene: TRBD1
abundance: once
j_gene: TRBJ2-2
v_gene: TRBV5-1
CDR3aa: CASSYRDRDTGELFF
CDR3nt: TGCGCCAGCAGCTACAGGGACAGGGATACCGGGGAGCTGTTTTTT

d_gene: NA
abundance: NA
j_gene: TRBJ1-2
v_gene: TRBV6-1
CDR3aa: CASSEYETRGDYGYTF
CDR3nt: TGTGCCAGCAGTGAATATGAGACAAGGGGGGACTATGGCTACACCTTC

d_gene: NA
abundance: once
j_gene: TRBJ1-3
v_gene: TRBV7-6
CDR3aa: CASSLEAVSGNTIYF
CDR3nt: TGTGCCAGCAGCTTAGAAGCAGTCTCTGGAAACACCATATATTTT

d_gene: TRBD1
abundance: NA
j_gene: TRBJ2-1
v_gene: TRBV5-4
CDR3aa: CASSTDRENEQFF
CDR3nt: TGTGCCAGCAGTACGGACAGGGAGAATGAGCAGTTCTTC

d_gene: NA
abundance: NA
j_gene: TRBJ2-5
v_gene: TRBV7-6
CDR3aa: CASSLPPQETQYF
CDR3nt: TGTGCCAGCAGCTTACCCCCTCAAGAGACCCAGTACTTC

d_gene: NA
abundance: NA
j_gene: TRBJ2-5
v_gene: TRBV11-3
CDR3aa: CASSRTVFGVQETQYF
CDR3nt: TGTGCCAGCAGCCGAACGGTTTTCGGGGTCCAAGAGACCCAGTACTTC

d_gene: NA
abundance: NA
j_gene: TRBJ1-1
v_gene: TRBV5-1
CDR3aa: CASSAGLGAVNTEAFF
CDR3nt: TGCGCCAGCAGCGCGGGATTGGGGGCGGTGAACACTGAAGCTTTCTTT

d_gene: NA
abundance: few
j_gene: TRBJ2-5
v_gene: TRBV4-1
CDR3aa: CASSQDEETQYF
CDR3nt: TGCGCCAGCAGCCAAGATGAAGAGACCCAGTACTTC

d_gene: NA
abundance: once
j_gene: TRBJ1-4
v_gene: TRBV7-9
CDR3aa: CASSTDRRDEKLFF
CDR3nt: TGTGCCAGCAGCACGGACAGACGAGATGAAAAACTGTTTTTT

d_gene: TRBD1
abundance: few
j_gene: TRBJ1-6
v_gene: TRBV5-1
CDR3aa: CASSLQGQGSNSPLHF
CDR3nt: TGCGCCAGCAGCTTGCAGGGACAGGGAAGTAATTCACCCCTCCACTTT

d_gene: TRBD2
abundance: once
j_gene: TRBJ2-5
v_gene: TRBV2
CDR3aa: CAGVAGTQETQYF
CDR3nt: TGTGCCGGCGTAGCGGGGACCCAAGAGACCCAGTACTTC

d_gene: TRBD1
abundance: NA
j_gene: TRBJ1-5
v_gene: TRBV7-2
CDR3aa: CASSGRTGQGQPQHF
CDR3nt: TGTGCCAGCAGCGGGCGGACAGGGCAGGGTCAGCCCCAGCATTTT

d_gene: NA
abundance: NA
j_gene: TRBJ1-2
v_gene: TRBV30
CDR3aa: CAWVSSLGYGYTF
CDR3nt: TGTGCCTGGGTCTCATCTCTAGGCTATGGCTACACCTTC

d_gene: TRBD1
abundance: NA
j_gene: TRBJ1-1
v_gene: TRBV6-5
CDR3aa: CASSHHQTGTTEAFF
CDR3nt: TGTGCCAGCAGCCACCACCAGACAGGGACCACTGAAGCTTTCTTT

d_gene: NA
abundance: NA
j_gene: TRBJ2-7
v_gene: TRBV2
CDR3aa: CASTLGAYEQYF
CDR3nt: TGTGCCAGCACTTTAGGTGCCTACGAGCAGTACTTC

d_gene: NA
abundance: NA
j_gene: TRBJ2-7
v_gene: TRBV5-1
CDR3aa: CASSLGRGEQYF
CDR3nt: TGCGCCAGCAGCTTGGGGCGGGGCGAGCAGTACTTC

d_gene: NA
abundance: NA
j_gene: TRBJ2-1
v_gene: TRBV5-6
CDR3aa: CASSESISSYNEQFF
CDR3nt: TGTGCCAGCAGCGAAAGTATCAGCTCCTACAATGAGCAGTTCTTC

d_gene: NA
abundance: NA
j_gene: TRBJ1-1
v_gene: TRBV7-9
CDR3aa: CASSLEVGPMNTEAFF
CDR3nt: TGTGCCAGCAGCTTAGAGGTGGGCCCAATGAACACTGAAGCTTTCTTT

d_gene: NA
abundance: few
j_gene: TRBJ2-1
v_gene: TRBV9
CDR3aa: CASSGKPYNEQFF
CDR3nt: TGTGCCAGCAGCGGTAAGCCCTACAATGAGCAGTTCTTC

d_gene: TRBD1
abundance: NA
j_gene: TRBJ1-4
v_gene: TRBV19
CDR3aa: CASSHNRGEKLFF
CDR3nt: TGTGCCAGTAGTCACAACAGGGGTGAAAAACTGTTTTTT

d_gene: NA
abundance: NA
j_gene: TRBJ2-7
v_gene: TRBV7-9
CDR3aa: CASSSSGTVHEQYF
CDR3nt: TGTGCCAGCAGCTCTTCCGGGACCGTGCACGAGCAGTACTTC

d_gene: NA
abundance: NA
j_gene: TRBJ1-6
v_gene: TRBV6-5
CDR3aa: CASNSISYNSPLHF
CDR3nt: TGTGCCAGCAACAGTATCTCCTATAATTCACCCCTCCACTTT

d_gene: NA
abundance: NA
j_gene: TRBJ1-1
v_gene: TRBV29-1
CDR3aa: CSVGRGDTEAFF
CDR3nt: TGCAGCGTTGGAAGGGGGGACACTGAAGCTTTCTTT

d_gene: NA
abundance: NA
j_gene: TRBJ1-5
v_gene: TRBV24-1
CDR3aa: CATSDSGSGGQPQHF
CDR3nt: TGTGCCACCAGTGATTCAGGGTCGGGGGGTCAGCCCCAGCATTTT

d_gene: TRBD1
abundance: NA
j_gene: TRBJ1-2
v_gene: TRBV5-8
CDR3aa: CASSRRGFTNYGYTF
CDR3nt: TGTGCCAGCAGTCGCAGGGGGTTTACTAACTATGGCTACACCTTC

d_gene: TRBD2
abundance: NA
j_gene: TRBJ2-3
v_gene: TRBV27
CDR3aa: CASSLLARLAGGPHTQYF
CDR3nt: TGTGCCAGCAGTTTATTAGCCCGACTAGCGGGAGGGCCACATACGCAGTATTTT

d_gene: TRBD2
abundance: NA
j_gene: TRBJ2-3
v_gene: TRBV6-1
CDR3aa: CASSEYATLAASTDTQYF
CDR3nt: TGTGCCAGCAGTGAATACGCCACCCTAGCGGCCAGCACAGATACGCAGTATTTT

d_gene: TRBD2
abundance: NA
j_gene: TRBJ2-2
v_gene: TRBV4-3
CDR3aa: CASSQETVLAANTGELFF
CDR3nt: TGCGCCAGCAGCCAAGAAACGGTACTAGCGGCGAACACCGGGGAGCTGTTTTTT

d_gene: NA
abundance: NA
j_gene: TRBJ2-1
v_gene: TRBV4-1
CDR3aa: CASSLAQGSYNEQFF
CDR3nt: TGCGCCAGCAGCCTGGCCCAGGGCTCCTACAATGAGCAGTTCTTC

d_gene: TRBD1
abundance: NA
j_gene: TRBJ1-2
v_gene: TRBV7-2
CDR3aa: CASSPGQGYNYGYTF
CDR3nt: TGTGCCAGCAGCCCCGGACAGGGGTATAACTATGGCTACACCTTC

d_gene: NA
abundance: NA
j_gene: TRBJ2-1
v_gene: TRBV4-1
CDR3aa: CASSQVDIISYNEQFF
CDR3nt: TGCGCCAGCAGCCAAGTAGACATTATCTCCTACAATGAGCAGTTCTTC

d_gene: NA
abundance: NA
j_gene: TRBJ1-1
v_gene: TRBV9
CDR3aa: CASSAGTEAFF
CDR3nt: TGTGCCAGCAGCGCCGGGACTGAAGCTTTCTTT

d_gene: NA
abundance: NA
j_gene: TRBJ2-2
v_gene: TRBV11-3
CDR3aa: CASSFLARDGELFF
CDR3nt: TGTGCCAGCAGCTTCCTTGCCAGGGACGGGGAGCTGTTTTTT

d_gene: NA
abundance: NA
j_gene: TRBJ2-1
v_gene: TRBV5-6
CDR3aa: CASSSLAGFEFF
CDR3nt: TGTGCCAGCAGCTCATTAGCAGGGTTTGAGTTCTTC

d_gene: TRBD2
abundance: few
j_gene: TRBJ2-1
v_gene: TRBV18
CDR3aa: CASSPATSASNEQFF
CDR3nt: TGTGCCAGCTCACCAGCGACTAGCGCCTCCAATGAGCAGTTCTTC

d_gene: NA
abundance: NA
j_gene: TRBJ2-1
v_gene: TRBV19
CDR3aa: CASSIPPSSYNEQFF
CDR3nt: TGTGCCAGTAGTATTCCGCCCAGCTCCTACAATGAGCAGTTCTTC

d_gene: NA
abundance: NA
j_gene: TRBJ2-1
v_gene: TRBV24-1
CDR3aa: CATKQSSYNEQFF
CDR3nt: TGTGCCACCAAACAGAGCTCCTACAATGAGCAGTTCTTC

d_gene: NA
abundance: NA
j_gene: TRBJ1-6
v_gene: TRBV30
CDR3aa: CAWSAESSYNSPLHF
CDR3nt: TGTGCCTGGTCCGCAGAGAGCTCCTATAATTCACCCCTCCACTTT

d_gene: NA
abundance: NA
j_gene: TRBJ2-5
v_gene: TRBV27
CDR3aa: CATTETQYF
CDR3nt: TGCGCCACCACAGAGACCCAGTACTTC

d_gene: TRBD1
abundance: NA
j_gene: TRBJ2-7
v_gene: TRBV5-4
CDR3aa: CASSLRRDSIYEQYF
CDR3nt: TGTGCCAGCAGCTTGCGACGGGACAGTATCTACGAGCAGTACTTC

d_gene: TRBD1
abundance: NA
j_gene: TRBJ2-7
v_gene: TRBV10-3
CDR3aa: CAISRDRIYEQYF
CDR3nt: TGTGCCATCAGCCGGGACAGGATATACGAGCAGTACTTC

d_gene: NA
abundance: NA
j_gene: TRBJ2-3
v_gene: TRBV4-1
CDR3aa: CASSPPPGTSTDTQYF
CDR3nt: TGCGCCAGCAGCCCCCCCCCAGGGACTAGCACAGATACGCAGTATTTT

d_gene: TRBD2
abundance: NA
j_gene: TRBJ2-2
v_gene: TRBV19
CDR3aa: CASSIGGTSWGKLFF
CDR3nt: TGTGCCAGTAGTATCGGGGGGACTTCCTGGGGAAAGCTGTTTTTT

d_gene: TRBD1
abundance: NA
j_gene: TRBJ1-4
v_gene: TRBV6-5
CDR3aa: CASRRGQGGEKLFF
CDR3nt: TGTGCCAGCAGACGGGGACAGGGTGGTGAAAAACTGTTTTTT

d_gene: TRBD2
abundance: NA
j_gene: TRBJ2-5
v_gene: TRBV27
CDR3aa: CASSLWGGETQYF
CDR3nt: TGTGCCAGCAGTTTGTGGGGAGGGGAGACCCAGTACTTC

d_gene: NA
abundance: NA
j_gene: TRBJ1-2
v_gene: TRBV29-1
CDR3aa: CSVEQAGRAGYTF
CDR3nt: TGCAGCGTTGAGCAGGCGGGGAGGGCCGGCTACACCTTC

d_gene: TRBD2
abundance: medium-sized
j_gene: TRBJ2-7
v_gene: TRBV4-2
CDR3aa: CASSQTGGRDEQYF
CDR3nt: TGTGCCAGCAGCCAAACCGGGGGGAGGGATGAGCAGTACTTC

d_gene: TRBD1
abundance: few
j_gene: TRBJ2-5
v_gene: TRBV9
CDR3aa: CASSGDRDETQYF
CDR3nt: TGTGCCAGCAGCGGGGACAGGGATGAGACCCAGTACTTC

d_gene: TRBD2
abundance: NA
j_gene: TRBJ2-1
v_gene: TRBV7-2
CDR3aa: CASSSSAGGYNEQFF
CDR3nt: TGTGCCAGCAGCTCTTCAGCGGGAGGCTACAATGAGCAGTTCTTC

d_gene: NA
abundance: NA
j_gene: TRBJ1-6
v_gene: TRBV6-1
CDR3aa: CASSDVGGSPLHF
CDR3nt: TGTGCCAGCAGTGACGTCGGGGGTTCACCCCTCCACTTT

d_gene: TRBD1
abundance: NA
j_gene: TRBJ2-1
v_gene: TRBV4-1
CDR3aa: CASSLTGGEGDEQFF
CDR3nt: TGCGCCAGCAGCCTTACAGGGGGCGAAGGAGACGAGCAGTTCTTC